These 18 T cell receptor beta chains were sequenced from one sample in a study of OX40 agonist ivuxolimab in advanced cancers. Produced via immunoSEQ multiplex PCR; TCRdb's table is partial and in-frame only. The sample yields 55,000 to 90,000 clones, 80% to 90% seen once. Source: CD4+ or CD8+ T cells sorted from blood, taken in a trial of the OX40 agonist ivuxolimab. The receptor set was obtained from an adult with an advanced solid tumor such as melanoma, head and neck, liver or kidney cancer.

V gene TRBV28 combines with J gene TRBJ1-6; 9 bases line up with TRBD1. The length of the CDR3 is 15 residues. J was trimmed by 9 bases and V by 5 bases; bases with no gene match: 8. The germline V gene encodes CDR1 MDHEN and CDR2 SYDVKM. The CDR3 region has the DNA TGTGCCAGCAGTCCCCACGGACAGGGGATTTCACCCCTCCACTTT. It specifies CASSPHGQGISPLHF.

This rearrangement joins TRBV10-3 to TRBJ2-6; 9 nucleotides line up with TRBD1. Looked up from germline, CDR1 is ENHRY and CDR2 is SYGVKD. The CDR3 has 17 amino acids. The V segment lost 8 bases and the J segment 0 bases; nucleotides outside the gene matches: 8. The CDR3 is CAIEDRGASSGANVLTF. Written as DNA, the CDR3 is TGTGCCATCGAAGACAGGGGGGCTAGCTCTGGGGCCAACGTCCTGACTTTC.

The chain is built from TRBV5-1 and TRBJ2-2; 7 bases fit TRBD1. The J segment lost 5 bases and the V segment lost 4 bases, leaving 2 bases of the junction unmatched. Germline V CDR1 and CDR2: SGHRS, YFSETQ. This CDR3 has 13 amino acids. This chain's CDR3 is CASSPTGTGELFF. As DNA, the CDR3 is TGCGCCAGCAGCCCGACAGGGACCGGGGAGCTGTTTTTT.

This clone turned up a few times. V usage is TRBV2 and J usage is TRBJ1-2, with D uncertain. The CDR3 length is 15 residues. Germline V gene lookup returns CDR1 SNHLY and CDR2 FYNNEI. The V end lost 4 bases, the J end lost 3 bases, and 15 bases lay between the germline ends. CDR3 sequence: CASSVRPKSYYGYTF. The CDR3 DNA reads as TGTGCCAGCAGTGTTAGGCCGAAGAGCTACTATGGCTACACCTTC.

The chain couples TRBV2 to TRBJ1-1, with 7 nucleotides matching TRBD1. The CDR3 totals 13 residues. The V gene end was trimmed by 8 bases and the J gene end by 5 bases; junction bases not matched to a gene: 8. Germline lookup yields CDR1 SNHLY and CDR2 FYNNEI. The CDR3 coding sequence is TGTGCCAGCTTCGACAGGGTAGGAACTGAAGCTTTCTTT. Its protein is CASFDRVGTEAFF.

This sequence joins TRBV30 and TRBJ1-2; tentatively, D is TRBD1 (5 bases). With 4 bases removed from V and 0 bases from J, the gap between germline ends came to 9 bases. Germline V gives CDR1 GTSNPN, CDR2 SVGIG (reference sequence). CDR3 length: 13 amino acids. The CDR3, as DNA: TGTGCCTGGATTCCGGGGCCTAACTATGGCTACACCTTC. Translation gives CAWIPGPNYGYTF.

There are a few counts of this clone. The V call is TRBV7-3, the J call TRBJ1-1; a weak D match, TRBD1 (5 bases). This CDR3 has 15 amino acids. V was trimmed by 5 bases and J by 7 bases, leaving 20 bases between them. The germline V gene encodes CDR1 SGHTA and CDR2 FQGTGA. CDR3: CASSHQPGAQGEAFF. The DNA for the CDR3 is TGTGCCAGCAGCCACCAGCCGGGCGCCCAGGGTGAAGCTTTCTTT.

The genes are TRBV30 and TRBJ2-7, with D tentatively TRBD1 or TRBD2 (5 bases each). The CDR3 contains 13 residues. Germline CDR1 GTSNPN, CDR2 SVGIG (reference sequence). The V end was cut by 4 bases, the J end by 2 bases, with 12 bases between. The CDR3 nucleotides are TGTGCCTGGACTCGAGGGGTTCCCTACGAGCAGTACTTC. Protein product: CAWTRGVPYEQYF.

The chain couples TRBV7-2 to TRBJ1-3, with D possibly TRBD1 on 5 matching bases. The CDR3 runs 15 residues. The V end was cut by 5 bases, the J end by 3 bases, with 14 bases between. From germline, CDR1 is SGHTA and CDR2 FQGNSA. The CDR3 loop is CASSPNRGSGNTIYF. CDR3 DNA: TGTGCCAGCAGCCCTAACCGGGGGAGTGGAAACACCATATATTTT.

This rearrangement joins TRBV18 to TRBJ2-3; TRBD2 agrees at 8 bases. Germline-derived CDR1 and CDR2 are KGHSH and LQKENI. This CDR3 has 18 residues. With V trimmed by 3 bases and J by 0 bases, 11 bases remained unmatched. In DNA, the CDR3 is TGTGCCAGCTCACCCCCTTCGAAGGGCGGGGGGAGCACAGATACGCAGTATTTT. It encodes CASSPPSKGGGSTDTQYF.

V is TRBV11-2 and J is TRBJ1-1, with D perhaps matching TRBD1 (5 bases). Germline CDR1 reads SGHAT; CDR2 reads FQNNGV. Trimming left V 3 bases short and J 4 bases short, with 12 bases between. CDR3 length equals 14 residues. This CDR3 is CASSLTALGTEAFF. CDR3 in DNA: TGTGCCAGCAGCTTGACAGCCCTTGGCACTGAAGCTTTCTTT.

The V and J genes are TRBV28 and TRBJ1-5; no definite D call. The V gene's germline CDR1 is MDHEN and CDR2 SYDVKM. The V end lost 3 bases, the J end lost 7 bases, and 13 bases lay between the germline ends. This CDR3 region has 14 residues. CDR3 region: CASSFSQYRQPQHF. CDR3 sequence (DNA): TGTGCCAGCAGTTTTTCCCAATATCGGCAGCCCCAGCATTTT.

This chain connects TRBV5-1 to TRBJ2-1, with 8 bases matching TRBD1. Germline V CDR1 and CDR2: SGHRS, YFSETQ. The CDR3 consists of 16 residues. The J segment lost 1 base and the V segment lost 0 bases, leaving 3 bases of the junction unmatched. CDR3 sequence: CASSLGDRRSYNEQFF. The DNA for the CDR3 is TGCGCCAGCAGCTTGGGGGACAGGAGATCCTACAATGAGCAGTTCTTC.

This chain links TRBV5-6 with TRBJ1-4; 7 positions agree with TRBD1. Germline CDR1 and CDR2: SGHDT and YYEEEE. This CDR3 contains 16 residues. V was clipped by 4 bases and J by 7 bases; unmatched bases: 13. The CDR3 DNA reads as TGTGCCAGCAGCGCTGACTTAGGGGGCAGCGGTGAAAAACTGTTTTTT. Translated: CASSADLGGSGEKLFF.

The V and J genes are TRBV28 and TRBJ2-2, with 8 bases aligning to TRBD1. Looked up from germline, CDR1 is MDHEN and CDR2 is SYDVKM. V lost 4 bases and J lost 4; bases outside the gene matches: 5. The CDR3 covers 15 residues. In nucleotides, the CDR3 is TGTGCCAGCAGTTCCGGACAGGGCTTCACCGGGGAGCTGTTTTTT. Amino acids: CASSSGQGFTGELFF.

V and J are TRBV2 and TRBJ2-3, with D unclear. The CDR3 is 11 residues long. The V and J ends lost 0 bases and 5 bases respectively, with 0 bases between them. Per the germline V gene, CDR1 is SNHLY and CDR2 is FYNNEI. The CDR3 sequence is CASSEADTQYF. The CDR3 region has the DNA TGTGCCAGCAGTGAAGCAGATACGCAGTATTTT.

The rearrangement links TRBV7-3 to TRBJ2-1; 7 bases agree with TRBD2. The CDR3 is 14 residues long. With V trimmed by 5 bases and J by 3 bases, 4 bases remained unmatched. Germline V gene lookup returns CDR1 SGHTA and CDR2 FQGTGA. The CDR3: CASSLRGGYNEQFF. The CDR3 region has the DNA TGTGCCAGCAGCCTCCGCGGGGGCTACAATGAGCAGTTCTTC.

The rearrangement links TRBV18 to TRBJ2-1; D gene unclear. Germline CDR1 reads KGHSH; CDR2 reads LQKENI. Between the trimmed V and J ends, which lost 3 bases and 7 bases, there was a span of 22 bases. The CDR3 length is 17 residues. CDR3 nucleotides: TGTGCCAGCTCACCCCAGAACACGCCCCGGTCGGGTAATGAGCAGTTCTTC. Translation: CASSPQNTPRSGNEQFF.